Below, 24 T cell receptor beta chains from the same sample are listed, as sequenced in a study of cytomegalovirus exposure and HLA in healthy donors. Primers included in the PCR were 60 Vbeta and 13 Jbeta primers. The data were produced by immunoSEQ multiplex PCR, yet TCRdb's version contains in-frame clones alone and is incomplete. The sample has fewer than 200,000 clones; about 80% are singletons. The material sequenced was PBMCs. These receptors were collected from a boy aged 5-17 years in good health and CMV-seronegative.

This chain joins TRBV6-4 and TRBJ2-1, with D maybe TRBD2 (5 bases). Germline CDR1 and CDR2: MRHNA and SNTAGT. V shed 3 bases and J shed 2 bases, with 11 bases lying between them. The CDR3 is 15 residues long. CDR3 region: CASSDGGGAYNEQFF. The DNA of the CDR3 is TGTGCCAGCAGTGATGGTGGAGGCGCCTACAATGAGCAGTTCTTC.

The chain uses TRBV4-3 and TRBJ1-2, with D unclear. The CDR3 loop spans 14 amino acids. V lost 4 bases, J lost 7 bases, and 16 bases lay in between. Germline CDR1 is LGHNA and CDR2 is YSLEER. The CDR3 reads CASSPLGFSSGYTF. In nucleotides, the CDR3 is TGCGCCAGCAGCCCGCTCGGTTTTTCGAGTGGCTACACCTTC.

V usage is TRBV6-5 and J usage is TRBJ1-1, with 7 bases fitting TRBD1. Germline V gene data show CDR1 as MNHEY and CDR2 as SVGAGI. The CDR3 has 15 amino acids. V shed 3 bases and J 0 bases; nucleotides not matched to a gene: 4. The CDR3 sequence: CASSYQGVMNTEAFF. The CDR3, as DNA: TGTGCCAGCAGTTATCAGGGGGTTATGAACACTGAAGCTTTCTTT.

V is TRBV10-2 and J is TRBJ1-3; 7 bases line up with TRBD1. The germline CDR1 and CDR2 sequences are WSHSY and SAAADI. With V trimmed by 9 bases and J by 2 bases, 4 bases remained unmatched. This CDR3 contains 13 residues. The CDR3: CASRDSPGNTIYF. The CDR3 DNA reads as TGCGCCAGTCGGGACAGCCCTGGAAACACCATATATTTT.

The rearrangement links TRBV7-9 to TRBJ1-1; unclear D gene. CDR1 and CDR2 (germline): SEHNR, FQNEAQ (reference sequence). This CDR3 is built from 13 residues. V was clipped by 7 bases and J by 5 bases, with 14 bases between them. The DNA of the CDR3 is TGTGCCAGCATCGTGGTTGCGGGTACTGAAGCTTTCTTT. As protein: CASIVVAGTEAFF.

V gene TRBV9 combines with J gene TRBJ1-2; 7 nucleotides align to TRBD1. Unmatched junction bases numbered 6, after V lost 3 bases and J lost 1 base. The CDR3 contains 15 residues. Germline CDR1 SGDLS, CDR2 YYNGEE. As DNA, the CDR3 is TGTGCCAGCAGCGCCGGGACAGCACATAACTATGGCTACACCTTC. Amino acids: CASSAGTAHNYGYTF.

This sequence joins TRBV5-4 and TRBJ1-2; unclear D gene. The CDR3 consists of 12 residues. Germline CDR1 is SGHNT and CDR2 is YYREEE (reference sequence). Trimming took 4 bases from V and 4 from J, leaving 8 bases between them. The CDR3 coding sequence is TGTGCCAGCAGCGTTCGTCCCTATGGCTACACCTTC. It yields the protein CASSVRPYGYTF.

This clone was observed once. Its ends do not fully match the called genes, so a read error is possible. The CDR3 sequence is CSSRQGTDSGANVLTF. The CDR3 DNA reads as TGTTCCAGCAGACAAGGGACAGACTCTGGGGCCAACGTCCTGACTTTC. The chain uses TRBV7-9 and TRBJ2-6, with TRBD1 matching 7 bases. The germline CDR1 and CDR2 sequences are SEHNR and FQNEAQ (reference sequence). The CDR3 has 16 residues.

The chain combines TRBV7-8 with TRBJ1-6; 7 nucleotides align to TRBD1. CDR1 is SGHVS, CDR2 FQNEAQ, per germline. Unmatched junction bases numbered 12, after V lost 2 bases and J lost 11 bases. The length of the CDR3 is 16 residues. The CDR3 protein is CASSLQGRGIVTPLHF. In DNA, the CDR3 is TGTGCCAGCAGCTTACAAGGCAGGGGGATTGTTACACCCCTCCACTTT.

The chain combines TRBV30 with TRBJ1-1, with D uncertain. The CDR3 totals 18 residues. V lost 0 bases, J lost 2 bases, and 22 bases lay in between. Per germline, CDR1 GTSNPN and CDR2 SVGIG (reference sequence). The CDR3 region has the DNA TGTGCCTGGAGTGTATCAGTCTTTGGGCTTCCCGCTAACACTGAAGCTTTCTTT. It specifies CAWSVSVFGLPANTEAFF.

This clone was picked up a small number of times. One end of the junction fails to match germline, which may point to a read error. This chain links TRBV7-9 with TRBJ1-1; D call uncertain. This CDR3 spans 16 amino acids. The V gene's germline CDR1 is SEHNR and CDR2 FQNEAQ (reference sequence). As DNA, the CDR3 is TGTTCCAGCAGCTTAGCGTTTCAGGAGGTTAACACTGAAGCTTTCTTT. It translates to CSSSLAFQEVNTEAFF.

This clone showed up just once. The chain combines TRBV14 with TRBJ2-7; D gene ambiguous. This CDR3 contains 14 residues. V dropped 1 base and J dropped 3 bases, with 10 bases sitting between them. Germline CDR1 reads SGHDN; CDR2 reads FVKESK. The CDR3 is CASSQVVSGYEQYF. CDR3 in DNA: TGTGCCAGCAGCCAAGTCGTTTCGGGCTACGAGCAGTACTTC.

The chain uses TRBV6-5 and TRBJ2-1; 8 bases are shared with TRBD2. The germline CDR1 and CDR2 sequences are MNHEY and SVGAGI. The CDR3 contains 15 residues. The V and J ends lost 5 bases and 7 bases, in that order; junction bases with no gene match: 10. In nucleotides, the CDR3 is TGTGCCAGCAGTCCCTCGAGCGGGAGATCGAATGAGCAGTTCTTC. This translates into CASSPSSGRSNEQFF.

With respect to this clone: In the same sample, other DNA sequences code for this CDR3. J is TRBJ2-7 and V is TRBV7-9, with TRBD2 as a possible D gene (6 bases). Per the germline V gene, CDR1 is SEHNR and CDR2 is FQNEAQ (reference sequence). The CDR3 is 13 residues long. V was cut by 5 bases and J by 2 bases, with 10 bases left in between. The CDR3 reads CASSPGGTYEQYF. CDR3 nucleotide sequence: TGTGCCAGCAGCCCCGGAGGGACCTACGAGCAGTACTTC.

The rearrangement uses TRBV7-2 and TRBJ1-2; the match to TRBD1 covers 7 bases. After removal of 6 bases from V and 2 bases from J, the junction contained 15 bases not matched to a gene. Germline lookup yields CDR1 SGHTA and CDR2 FQGNSA. There are 17 residues in the CDR3. This chain's CDR3 is CASSWDSTRGPNYGYTF. Written as DNA, the CDR3 is TGTGCCAGCAGTTGGGACAGTACCCGAGGACCCAACTATGGCTACACCTTC.

This chain uses TRBV30 with TRBJ2-3; 13 bases line up with TRBD2. Germline CDR1 is GTSNPN and CDR2 is SVGIG (reference sequence). The junction had 7 bases not matched to a gene; V was cut back by 3 bases and J by 4 bases. This CDR3 comprises 16 residues. This chain's CDR3 is CAWRIGLAGESDTQYF. CDR3 bases: TGTGCCTGGAGGATCGGACTAGCGGGGGAATCAGATACGCAGTATTTT. Full variable domain (outside the CDR3, taken from reference TRBV30 and TRBJ2-3): SQTIHQWPATLVQPVGSPLSLECTVEGTSNPNLYWYRQAAGRGLQLLFYSVGIGQISSEVPQNLSASRPQDRQFILSSKKLLLSDSGFYLCAWRIGLAGESDTQYFGPGTRLTVL.

Only a few counts were recorded for this clone. V is TRBV30 and J is TRBJ1-2; D gene unclear. The CDR3 loop spans 13 amino acids. V gave up 6 bases and J gave up 4 bases, with 15 bases separating them. The germline V gene encodes CDR1 GTSNPN and CDR2 SVGIG (reference sequence). The CDR3 sequence is CACSAQVFYGYTF. The CDR3 nucleotides read TGTGCCTGTTCAGCCCAGGTTTTCTATGGCTACACCTTC.

The gene calls are TRBV29-1 and TRBJ2-7; maybe TRBD2 (6 bases). Trimming took off 5 bases at V and 1 base at J, with 12 bases between the two ends. In germline, CDR1 is SQVTM, CDR2 ANQGSEA. The CDR3 consists of 13 residues. The CDR3 region has the DNA TGCAGCGTTCGGGGGACTCAGTCCTACGAGCAGTACTTC. This gives the protein CSVRGTQSYEQYF.

The chain employs TRBV21-1 and TRBJ1-2; no check of the table's D call, TRBD1, against the DNA was made. TRBV21-1 is given as a pseudogene. This CDR3 comprises 14 residues. CDR3 region: CASSNRGILDGYTF. The CDR3 DNA reads TGTGCCAGCAGCAACAGGGGAATCTTGGATGGCTACACCTTC.

The V call is TRBV2, the J call TRBJ1-2; 10 positions agree with TRBD1. This CDR3 region has 15 residues. Germline V gene sequence: CDR1 SNHLY, CDR2 FYNNEI. With V trimmed by 4 bases and J by 6 bases, 8 bases remained unmatched. The CDR3 nucleotides are TGTGCCAGCAGTGGAACGGGACAGGGGTGGAATGGCTACACCTTC. This codes for CASSGTGQGWNGYTF.

This chain uses TRBV4-1 with TRBJ1-2, with no clear D. The CDR3 consists of 13 residues. Germline V CDR1 and CDR2: MGHRA, YSYEKL. The V end lost 4 bases, the J end lost 3 bases, and 9 bases lay between the germline ends. CDR3 bases: TGCGCCAGCAGCCCGGTCGTTTACTATGGCTACACCTTC. This sequence encodes CASSPVVYYGYTF.

The rearrangement joins TRBV6-5 to TRBJ1-1; D perhaps matches TRBD1 (6 bases). CDR1 MNHEY and CDR2 SVGAGI come from the germline V gene. Trimming removed 5 bases from V and 5 bases from J, with 15 bases in between. CDR3 length: 14 residues. For the CDR3, the DNA is TGTGCCAGCAGTAGAACAGGGACGGGGACTGAAGCTTTCTTT. Its translation: CASSRTGTGTEAFF.

The V call is TRBV29-1, the J call TRBJ1-2, with D possibly TRBD1 on 5 matching bases. CDR1 and CDR2 from the germline V gene are SQVTM and ANQGSEA. The CDR3 covers 18 residues. With 1 base removed from V and 1 base from J, the gap between germline ends came to 22 bases. CDR3 region: CSVEVSSDLQGFNYGYTF. CDR3 sequence (DNA): TGCAGCGTTGAAGTCTCATCGGATCTTCAGGGCTTTAACTATGGCTACACCTTC.

The CDR3 sequence is CASSDEGRSTDTQYF. The CDR3 coding sequence is TGTGCCAGCAGCGACGAGGGCCGTAGCACAGATACGCAGTATTTT. The chain carries TRBV9 and TRBJ2-3; possible D gene TRBD2, 5 bases. Trimming pared 3 bases from V and 0 bases from J, leaving 11 bases between. Germline values: CDR1 SGDLS, CDR2 YYNGEE. The CDR3 is 15 amino acids.